One sample yielded the 19 T cell receptor beta chains listed below, sequenced in a study of T cell responses to AZD1222 COVID-19 vaccine. TCRdb keeps only in-frame clones here, not all; method: immunoSEQ multiplex PCR. This sample has more than 100,000 clones; approximately 89% occur once, and the top ten carry more than 20%. Material: peripheral blood, obtained on day 0 of AZD1222 vaccination. Every receptor here comes from an adult in good health.

This rearrangement joins TRBV18 to TRBJ2-7, with D possibly matching TRBD1 (6 bases). V was shortened by 5 bases and J by 5 bases, with 16 bases between the two germline ends. CDR3 size: 14 residues. CDR1 KGHSH and CDR2 LQKENI come from the germline V gene. As DNA, the CDR3 is TGTGCCAGCTCATCCCAGGGGTCGGCCCACGAGCAGTACTTC. Its protein product is CASSSQGSAHEQYF.

This chain links TRBV5-1 with TRBJ1-6, with unresolved D. The V end was cut by 0 bases, the J end by 8 bases, with 6 bases between. The CDR3 sequence is 13 residues long. Per the germline V gene, CDR1 is SGHRS and CDR2 is YFSETQ. This CDR3 reads CASSLAPYSPLHF. The CDR3 DNA reads as TGCGCCAGCAGCTTGGCCCCTTATTCACCCCTCCACTTT.

The CDR3 is CASKGTSGRAILEQYF. In nucleotides, the CDR3 is TGTGCCAGCAAAGGGACTAGCGGGAGAGCCATCCTCGAGCAGTACTTC. The chain carries TRBV2 and TRBJ2-7, with TRBD2 matching over 14 bases. The CDR3 is 16 amino acids. Trimming cost V 7 bases and J 6 bases; bases outside gene matches: 11. Germline V gene sequence: CDR1 SNHLY, CDR2 FYNNEI.

This chain links TRBV27 with TRBJ1-3; weak D call: TRBD1 (6 bases). The CDR3 covers 15 residues. The ends were cut back, 6 bases at V and 7 bases at J, with 19 bases in the middle. Germline lookup yields CDR1 MNHEY and CDR2 SMNVEV (reference sequence). Written as DNA, the CDR3 is TGTGCCAGCAGACCCGGCGGGGGCAGCTTGAACACCATATATTTT. Its translation is CASRPGGGSLNTIYF.

The chain links TRBV2 to TRBJ2-7; 7 positions match TRBD1. In germline, CDR1 is SNHLY, CDR2 FYNNEI. Losses at the gene ends were 5 bases for V and 2 bases for J; bases not matched to a gene: 6. This CDR3 is built from 14 residues. CDR3: CASSTQTGPYEQYF. The DNA for the CDR3 is TGTGCCAGCAGTACACAGACAGGGCCCTACGAGCAGTACTTC.

This sequence joins TRBV19 and TRBJ2-1; D perhaps matches TRBD1 (5 bases). This CDR3 is built from 12 residues. Germline CDR1 reads LNHDA; CDR2 reads SQIVND (reference sequence). Trimming cost V 10 bases and J 2 bases, with 9 bases left between them. The CDR3: CATGQTYNEQFF. The CDR3, as DNA: TGTGCCACAGGACAAACCTACAATGAGCAGTTCTTC. Full variable domain (missing parts from reference TRBV19 and TRBJ2-1): DGGITQSPKYLFRKEGQNVTLSCEQNLNHDAMYWYRQDPGQGLRLIYYSQIVNDFQKGDIAEGYSVSREKKESFPLTVTSAQKNPTAFYLCATGQTYNEQFFGPGTRLTVL.

This clone was counted once. The genes are TRBV9 and TRBJ1-2; TRBD1 matches 7 bases. Germline V lookup: CDR1 SGDLS, CDR2 YYNGEE. V lost 3 bases, J lost 6 bases, and 5 bases stayed unmatched. This CDR3 has 13 residues. Here the CDR3 DNA reads TGTGCCAGCAGCGGGCAGGGGGGAAATGGCTACACCTTC. This encodes CASSGQGGNGYTF.

This chain connects TRBV18 to TRBJ1-1, with D possibly being TRBD1 (6 bases). Germline V gene data show CDR1 as KGHSH and CDR2 as LQKENI. Deletions cut 6 bases from V and 2 bases from J, with 16 bases between. The CDR3 loop spans 15 amino acids. DNA of the CDR3: TGTGCCAGCTCCCCCTACAGGGACCCAAACACTGAAGCTTTCTTT. This codes for CASSPYRDPNTEAFF.

The V call is TRBV2, the J call TRBJ2-3, with 9 bases identical to TRBD2. Losses at the gene ends were 8 bases for V and 1 base for J; bases not matched to a gene: 16. Germline loops: CDR1 SNHLY, CDR2 FYNNEI. The CDR3 sequence is 18 residues long. The CDR3 DNA reads as TGTGCCAGCCTACCTTGGGCGGGGGGGCCGTCCCGCACAGATACGCAGTATTTT. Translation gives CASLPWAGGPSRTDTQYF.

The DNA of the CDR3 is TGTGCCAGCACCCTTCACGGGAGCACAGATACGCAGTATTTT. Amino acid sequence: CASTLHGSTDTQYF. The chain carries TRBV3-1 (or the pseudogene TRBV3-2) and TRBJ2-3; the D is unclear. V lost 7 bases to trimming and J lost 0 bases, with 11 bases between them. This CDR3 contains 14 residues. Germline V gene lookup returns CDR1 LGHDT and CDR2 YNNKEL (reference sequence).

This clone has just a few counts. The genes are TRBV10-1 and TRBJ2-7, with TRBD1 as a possible D gene (5 bases). This CDR3 region has 14 residues. Germline V gene lookup returns CDR1 WNHNN and CDR2 SYGVQD (reference sequence). Trimming pared 0 bases from V and 2 bases from J, leaving 8 bases between. The CDR3 reads CASSESGRPYEQYF. The CDR3 nucleotides are TGCGCCAGCAGTGAGTCGGGGCGGCCCTACGAGCAGTACTTC.

This clone has just one count. This chain joins TRBV24-1 and TRBJ2-1; 11 bases map to TRBD2. The CDR3 sequence is 16 residues long. CDR1 KGHDR and CDR2 SFDVKD come from the germline V gene. V was clipped by 3 bases and J by 7 bases; unmatched bases: 7. Written as DNA, the CDR3 is TGTGCCACCAGTGATCCCACTAGCGGGAGATTAAATGAGCAGTTCTTC. Translated, it gives CATSDPTSGRLNEQFF.

This rearrangement joins TRBV10-3 to TRBJ1-2; 7 nucleotides align to TRBD1. The germline CDR1 and CDR2 sequences are ENHRY and SYGVKD. Losses at the gene ends were 5 bases for V and 0 bases for J; bases not matched to a gene: 3. The CDR3 loop spans 14 amino acids. The chain's CDR3 is CAISTGVANYGYTF. DNA for the CDR3: TGTGCCATCAGTACAGGGGTAGCTAACTATGGCTACACCTTC.

V is TRBV7-2 and J is TRBJ2-7; 10 bases are a match to TRBD2. The germline gives CDR1 SGHTA, CDR2 FQGNSA. The CDR3 extends over 15 amino acids. Trimming at V came to 5 bases and at J to 3 bases, leaving 7 bases not matched to a gene. The CDR3 sequence: CASSLLAGVSYEQYF. CDR3 bases: TGTGCCAGCAGCCTTCTAGCGGGAGTGAGCTACGAGCAGTACTTC.

This chain's CDR3 is CASSTGQGLYNEQFF. The CDR3 DNA is TGTGCCAGCAGCACGGGCCAGGGACTGTACAATGAGCAGTTCTTC. The V call is TRBV13, the J call TRBJ2-1, with D possibly TRBD2 on 6 matching bases. CDR3 size: 15 residues. Germline CDR1 reads PRHDT; CDR2 reads FYEKMQ (reference sequence). Trimming shortened V by 5 bases and J by 4 bases, and 15 bases separated the two germline ends.

This rearrangement joins TRBV23-1 to TRBJ2-3; the D gene is possibly TRBD2 (6 bases). TRBV23-1 is classed as an ORF, of uncertain function. CDR3 length: 21 amino acids. The V end was cut by 11 bases, the J end by 3 bases, with 39 bases between. The CDR3 spells CAGQKQGPNQLGGWGTDTQYF. DNA for the CDR3: TGCGCCGGGCAGAAGCAGGGCCCTAACCAGTTGGGAGGATGGGGTACAGATACGCAGTATTTT.

The rearrangement joins TRBV7-9 to TRBJ1-4, with 7 bases lining up with TRBD1. This CDR3 has 15 residues. Germline CDR1 SEHNR, CDR2 FQNEAQ (reference sequence). Germline trimming cut 4 bases from V and 7 bases from J; bases unmatched to any gene: 9. Here the CDR3 reads CASSSLTGSAEKLFF. The CDR3 DNA follows: TGTGCCAGCAGCTCCCTGACAGGGAGCGCTGAAAAACTGTTTTTT.

This clone has a handful of counts. The chain is built from TRBV9 and TRBJ1-1, with TRBD1 as a possible D gene (6 bases). This CDR3 is 13 amino acids long. V dropped 6 bases and J dropped 4 bases, with 13 bases sitting between them. The germline V gene encodes CDR1 SGDLS and CDR2 YYNGEE. The CDR3 region is CASNEDSGTEAFF. The CDR3 region has the DNA TGTGCCAGCAACGAGGACAGCGGCACTGAAGCTTTCTTT.

V and J are TRBV27 and TRBJ1-3; D not resolved. Trimming stripped 1 base from V and 0 bases from J, with 10 bases between. The CDR3 runs to 16 residues. Per germline, CDR1 MNHEY and CDR2 SMNVEV (reference sequence). The CDR3 region is CASSLWGGFSGNTIYF. The CDR3 DNA sequence: TGTGCCAGCAGTTTATGGGGAGGGTTCTCTGGAAACACCATATATTTT.